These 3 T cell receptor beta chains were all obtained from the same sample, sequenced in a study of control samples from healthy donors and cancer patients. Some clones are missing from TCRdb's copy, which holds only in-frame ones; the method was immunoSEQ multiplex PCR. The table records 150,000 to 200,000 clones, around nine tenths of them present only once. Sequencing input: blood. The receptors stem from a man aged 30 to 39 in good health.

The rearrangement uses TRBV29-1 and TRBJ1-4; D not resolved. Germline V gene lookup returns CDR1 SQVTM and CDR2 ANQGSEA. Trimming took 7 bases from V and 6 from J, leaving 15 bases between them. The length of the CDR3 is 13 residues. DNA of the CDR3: TGCAGCGGGTCCAACCCCTCGGATGAAAAACTGTTTTTT. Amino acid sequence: CSGSNPSDEKLFF.

The CDR3 DNA reads TGTGCCAGCAGCTTCTACGGAAATGAGCAGTTCTTC. Protein sequence: CASSFYGNEQFF. This sequence joins TRBV7-9 and TRBJ2-1; no clear D. Per the germline V gene, CDR1 is SEHNR and CDR2 is FQNEAQ (reference sequence). The CDR3 has 12 residues. V dropped 3 bases and J dropped 7 bases, with 7 bases sitting between them.

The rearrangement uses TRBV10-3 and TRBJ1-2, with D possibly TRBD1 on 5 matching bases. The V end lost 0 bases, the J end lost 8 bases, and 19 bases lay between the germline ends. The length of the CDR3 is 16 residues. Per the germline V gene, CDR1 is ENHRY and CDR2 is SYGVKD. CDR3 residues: CAISESMRGPTWGYTF. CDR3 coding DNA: TGTGCCATCAGTGAGTCGATGCGGGGACCTACGTGGGGCTACACCTTC.